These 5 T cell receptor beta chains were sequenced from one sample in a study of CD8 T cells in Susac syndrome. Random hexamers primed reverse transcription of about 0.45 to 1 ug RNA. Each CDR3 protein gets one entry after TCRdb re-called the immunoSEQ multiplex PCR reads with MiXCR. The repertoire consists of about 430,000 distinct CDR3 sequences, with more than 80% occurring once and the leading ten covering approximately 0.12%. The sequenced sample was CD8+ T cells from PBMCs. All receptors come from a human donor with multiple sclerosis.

The CDR3 sequence is CSVEGGQGVSYEQYF. Written as DNA, the CDR3 is TGCAGCGTTGAGGGGGGACAGGGTGTATCCTACGAGCAGTACTTC. This chain joins TRBV29-1 and TRBJ2-7; 9 bases are shared with TRBD1. Germline V gene lookup returns CDR1 SQVTM and CDR2 ANQGSEA. CDR3 length: 15 amino acids. Trimming at V came to 3 bases and at J to 1 base, leaving 7 bases not matched to a gene.

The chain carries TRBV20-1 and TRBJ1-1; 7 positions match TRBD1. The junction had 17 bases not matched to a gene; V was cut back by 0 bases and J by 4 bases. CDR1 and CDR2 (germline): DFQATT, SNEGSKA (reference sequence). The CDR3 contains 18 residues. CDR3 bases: TGCAGTGCTAGAGAAACAGACATACAGGGGCCGCTAGGCACTGAAGCTTTCTTT. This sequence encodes CSARETDIQGPLGTEAFF.

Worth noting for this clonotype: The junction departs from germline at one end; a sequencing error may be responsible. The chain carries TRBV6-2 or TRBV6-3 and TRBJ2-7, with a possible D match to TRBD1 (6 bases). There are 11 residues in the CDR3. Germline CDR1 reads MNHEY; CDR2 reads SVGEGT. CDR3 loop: CATGQSYEQCF. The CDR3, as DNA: TGTGCCACAGGACAGTCCTACGAGCAGTGCTTC.

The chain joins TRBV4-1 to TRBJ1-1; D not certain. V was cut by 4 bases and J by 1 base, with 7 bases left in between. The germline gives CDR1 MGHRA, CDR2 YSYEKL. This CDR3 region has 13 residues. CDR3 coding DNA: TGCGCCAGCAGCCCTCGAACGAACACTGAAGCTTTCTTT. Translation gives CASSPRTNTEAFF.

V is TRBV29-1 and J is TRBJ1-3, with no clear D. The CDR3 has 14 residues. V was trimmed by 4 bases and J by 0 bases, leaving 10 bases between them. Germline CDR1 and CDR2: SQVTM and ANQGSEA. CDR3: CSVAADVSGNTIYF. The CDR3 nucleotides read TGCAGCGTTGCGGCGGACGTCTCTGGAAACACCATATATTTT.